Each of the 25 T cell receptor beta chains below was sequenced from the same sample in a study of blood T cell repertoires in COVID-19. This table comes from immunoSEQ multiplex PCR, and its TCRdb copy is limited to in-frame clones, with some not included. The sample has about 49,000 clones; 87% are singletons. The sequencing sample was made of peripheral blood. The receptors come from a woman at least 80 years old with COVID-19, enrolled during active disease.

This clone is termed medium-sized. The chain joins TRBV5-1 to TRBJ1-2, with 8 nucleotides matching TRBD1. This CDR3 has 15 residues. Germline CDR1 reads SGHRS; CDR2 reads YFSETQ. V was clipped by 3 bases and J by 7 bases; unmatched bases: 11. The CDR3 spells CASSSSGQGEGGYTF. The CDR3 nucleotides are TGCGCCAGCAGCTCCTCAGGACAGGGCGAGGGTGGCTACACCTTC.

V is TRBV5-6 and J is TRBJ2-2, with a tentative D call TRBD2 (5 bases). Trimming stripped 4 bases from V and 3 bases from J, with 13 bases between. Per the germline V gene, CDR1 is SGHDT and CDR2 is YYEEEE. The CDR3 consists of 15 residues. The CDR3 protein is CASSRVTSYTGELFF. CDR3 DNA sequence: TGTGCCAGCAGCCGGGTTACTAGTTACACCGGGGAGCTGTTTTTT. The whole variable domain, filled in from reference TRBV5-6 and TRBJ2-2, reads DAGVTQSPTHLIKTRGQQVTLRCSPKSGHDTVSWYQQALGQGPQFIFQYYEEEERQRGNFPDRFSGHQFPNYSSELNVNALLLGDSALYLCASSRVTSYTGELFFGEGSRLTVL.

The chain recombines TRBV5-5 with TRBJ2-5; TRBD1 aligns across 7 bases. The CDR3 is made up of 14 amino acids. Trimming removed 4 bases from V and 5 bases from J; junction bases left unmatched: 8. In germline, CDR1 is SGHKS, CDR2 YYEKEE (reference sequence). The CDR3 DNA is TGTGCCAGCAGCAGGGACAGCCACCGGGAGACCCAGTACTTC. The encoded protein is CASSRDSHRETQYF.

The chain links TRBV6-5 to TRBJ2-2; a possible D gene is TRBD1 (6 bases). The CDR3 covers 15 residues. Germline V gene lookup returns CDR1 MNHEY and CDR2 SVGAGI. The V and J ends lost 4 bases and 2 bases respectively, with 11 bases between them. CDR3 region: CASSWFRGNTGELFF. CDR3 sequence (DNA): TGTGCCAGCAGTTGGTTCAGGGGAAACACCGGGGAGCTGTTTTTT.

The chain combines TRBV10-3 with TRBJ2-1; 8 bases agree with TRBD1. Germline V gives CDR1 ENHRY, CDR2 SYGVKD. V was clipped by 6 bases and J by 8 bases; unmatched bases: 6. The CDR3 length is 13 residues. This CDR3 is CAISRGQRDEQFF. The CDR3 DNA reads as TGTGCCATCAGCAGGGGGCAGCGGGATGAGCAGTTCTTC.

This clone was detected only once. The chain carries TRBV5-6 and TRBJ1-6; 7 positions match TRBD1. V lost 2 bases to trimming and J lost 7 bases; unmatched junction nucleotides: 3. The CDR3 has 14 amino acids. CDR1 is SGHDT and CDR2 is YYEEEE in the germline V gene. The CDR3 here is CASSFDRENSPLHF. CDR3 sequence (DNA): TGTGCCAGCAGCTTTGACAGGGAAAATTCACCCCTCCACTTT.

Concerning this clone: Other DNA sequences in this sample translate to the same CDR3. The J gene is TRBJ1-5, the V gene TRBV6-6; D might be TRBD1 (5 bases). The CDR3 is 15 amino acids. V shed 1 base and J shed 2 bases, with 9 bases lying between them. Germline CDR1 reads MNHNY; CDR2 reads SVGAGI (reference sequence). The CDR3 bases are TGTGCCAGCAGTTACTTAGGGGTTGGCAATCAGCCCCAGCATTTT. Its protein product is CASSYLGVGNQPQHF.

The chain combines TRBV5-4 with TRBJ1-1; D uncertain. The CDR3 spans 14 residues. Trimming shortened V by 3 bases and J by 1 base, and 10 bases separated the two germline ends. In germline, CDR1 is SGHNT, CDR2 YYREEE (reference sequence). The CDR3 nucleotides are TGTGCCAGCAGCTCCTTACGCGGGAACACTGAAGCTTTCTTT. As protein: CASSSLRGNTEAFF. Drawing the rest from reference TRBV5-4 and TRBJ1-1, the complete variable domain is ETGVTQSPTHLIKTRGQQVTLRCSSQSGHNTVSWYQQALGQGPQFIFQYYREEENGRGNFPPRFSGLQFPNYSSELNVNALELDDSALYLCASSSLRGNTEAFFGQGTRLTVV.

The V and J genes are TRBV27 and TRBJ2-4; TRBD1 might be the D (6 bases). The V end lost 6 bases, the J end lost 8 bases, and 20 bases lay between the germline ends. CDR3 length equals 15 residues. From germline, CDR1 is MNHEY and CDR2 SMNVEV (reference sequence). CDR3 protein: CASRAGAPPRDIQYF. The CDR3 DNA reads TGTGCCAGCAGGGCAGGGGCCCCCCCCCGGGACATTCAGTACTTC.

The gene calls are TRBV5-1 and TRBJ2-5; TRBD2 matches 9 bases. V was clipped by 0 bases and J by 5 bases; unmatched bases: 2. Looked up from germline, CDR1 is SGHRS and CDR2 is YFSETQ. CDR3 size: 14 residues. The CDR3 DNA reads TGCGCCAGCAGCTTGGCTGGACTAGCGGAGACCCAGTACTTC. Encoded protein: CASSLAGLAETQYF.

The chain is built from TRBV6-1 and TRBJ2-1; TRBD1 matches 7 bases. Germline CDR1 is MNHNS and CDR2 is SASEGT. Losses at the gene ends were 3 bases for V and 2 bases for J; bases not matched to a gene: 7. This CDR3 contains 16 residues. The CDR3 DNA is TGTGCCAGCAGTGACGCTACAGGGGACCCCTACAATGAGCAGTTCTTC. Protein product: CASSDATGDPYNEQFF.

In this sample, this clone turned up once. This chain links TRBV5-6 with TRBJ2-5, with 16 nucleotides matching TRBD2. V trimming: 0 bases; J trimming: 2 bases; junction bases outside the gene matches: 7. CDR3 size: 19 residues. The germline V gene encodes CDR1 SGHDT and CDR2 YYEEEE. The CDR3 nucleotides read TGTGCCAGCAGCTTGGTAACGGGACTAGCGGGAGGGAAACAAGAGACCCAGTACTTC. Amino acid sequence: CASSLVTGLAGGKQETQYF.

The sample holds one count of this clone. The chain combines TRBV13 with TRBJ2-5; TRBD1 matches 10 bases. Germline V CDR1 and CDR2: PRHDT, FYEKMQ (reference sequence). The CDR3 consists of 14 residues. V lost 5 bases to trimming and J lost 2 bases; unmatched junction nucleotides: 2. The CDR3 sequence is CASSLGQGQETQYF. The CDR3 nucleotides are TGTGCCAGCAGCCTGGGACAGGGGCAAGAGACCCAGTACTTC.

The chain carries TRBV2 and TRBJ2-7, with 7 bases that match TRBD2. Germline trimming cut 7 bases from V and 0 bases from J; bases unmatched to any gene: 6. There are 14 residues in the CDR3. The V gene's germline CDR1 is SNHLY and CDR2 FYNNEI. The CDR3 coding sequence is TGTGCCAGCATCAGCGGGACCAACTCCTACGAGCAGTACTTC. It encodes CASISGTNSYEQYF.

The rearrangement joins TRBV18 to TRBJ2-7, with TRBD1 matching over 9 bases. The CDR3 has 14 residues. Germline CDR1 and CDR2: KGHSH and LQKENI. V shed 6 bases and J 2 bases; nucleotides not matched to a gene: 5. The CDR3 region is CASSGTGKAYEQYF. The CDR3 DNA reads as TGTGCCAGCTCCGGGACAGGGAAAGCCTACGAGCAGTACTTC.

This chain joins TRBV14 and TRBJ1-1; the D is unclear. The V end lost 4 bases, the J end lost 7 bases, and 13 bases lay between the germline ends. In germline, CDR1 is SGHDN, CDR2 FVKESK. This CDR3 spans 13 amino acids. In DNA, the CDR3 is TGTGCCAGCAGCCGGCAGCCCGGACTTGAAGCTTTCTTT. Translation gives CASSRQPGLEAFF.

The chain links TRBV5-1 to TRBJ1-2, with 8 positions matching TRBD1. There are 12 residues in the CDR3. Germline-derived CDR1 and CDR2 are SGHRS and YFSETQ. Trimming took 5 bases from V and 8 from J; bases not matched to a gene: 5. The CDR3 DNA is TGCGCCAGCAGGACAGGGGAAAGGGGCTACACCTTC. It encodes CASRTGERGYTF.

CDR3 region: CASSARHSSYEQYF. The CDR3 DNA sequence: TGTGCCAGTAGTGCACGACACAGCTCCTACGAGCAGTACTTC. The chain employs TRBV19 and TRBJ2-7; D is ambiguous. Germline V gene lookup returns CDR1 LNHDA and CDR2 SQIVND (reference sequence). The CDR3 has 14 amino acids. V lost 5 bases, J lost 0 bases, and 11 bases lay in between.

The J gene is TRBJ1-5, the V gene TRBV18; 7 bases agree with TRBD1. Losses at the gene ends were 3 bases for V and 3 bases for J; bases not matched to a gene: 2. This CDR3 contains 14 residues. Germline V gives CDR1 KGHSH, CDR2 LQKENI. CDR3 loop: CASSPGTDNQPQHF. The CDR3 coding sequence is TGTGCCAGCTCACCCGGGACAGACAATCAGCCCCAGCATTTT.

The chain is built from TRBV19 and TRBJ1-5, with 8 bases identical to TRBD1. Trimming removed 3 bases from V and 0 bases from J; junction bases left unmatched: 4. CDR1 and CDR2 (germline): LNHDA, SQIVND (reference sequence). The CDR3 runs to 16 residues. For the CDR3, the DNA is TGTGCCAGTAGTATCCGACAGGGGTCTAGCAATCAGCCCCAGCATTTT. Its protein product is CASSIRQGSSNQPQHF.

This rearrangement joins TRBV5-1 to TRBJ2-3; 10 nucleotides line up with TRBD2. Trimming cost V 2 bases and J 5 bases; bases outside gene matches: 8. The germline gives CDR1 SGHRS, CDR2 YFSETQ. The CDR3 is 16 residues long. CDR3 loop: CASSFQRGGGKDTQYF. The CDR3 DNA is TGCGCCAGCAGCTTTCAGCGGGGGGGCGGGAAAGATACGCAGTATTTT.

The chain uses TRBV6-5 and TRBJ1-3; D is unclear. Germline V gene sequence: CDR1 MNHEY, CDR2 SVGAGI. Trimming left V 8 bases short and J 0 bases short, with 8 bases between. This CDR3 region has 13 residues. CDR3 protein: CASLRSSGNTIYF. The CDR3 DNA sequence: TGTGCCAGCTTAAGGAGCTCTGGAAACACCATATATTTT.

The J gene is TRBJ2-5, the V gene TRBV18, with D perhaps TRBD1 (5 bases). V lost 3 bases, J lost 2 bases, and 13 bases lay in between. There are 15 residues in the CDR3. Germline loops: CDR1 KGHSH, CDR2 LQKENI. The CDR3 here is CASSPQQVGQETQYF. CDR3 DNA sequence: TGTGCCAGCTCACCCCAACAGGTCGGTCAAGAGACCCAGTACTTC.

The sample holds a few counts of this clone. The CDR3 region has the DNA TGTGCCAGCAGTGACTCGAGCGTGAACACTGAAGCTTTCTTT. The encoded protein is CASSDSSVNTEAFF. The chain couples TRBV6-4 to TRBJ1-1; D remains unclear. CDR3 length equals 14 residues. The V and J ends lost 0 bases and 0 bases respectively, with 5 bases between them. The germline gives CDR1 MRHNA, CDR2 SNTAGT.

The V and J genes are TRBV5-5 and TRBJ1-2; D possibly corresponds to TRBD1 (6 bases). V gave up 1 base and J gave up 2 bases, with 9 bases separating them. The V gene's germline CDR1 is SGHKS and CDR2 YYEKEE (reference sequence). The CDR3 consists of 14 residues. CDR3 DNA: TGTGCCAGCAGCTTGACAGGGTTGAACTATGGCTACACCTTC. It yields the protein CASSLTGLNYGYTF.